What follows are 3 T cell receptor beta chains derived from one specimen sequenced in a study of T cell repertoires in cytomegalovirus infection. TCRdb independently ran MiXCR on the reads; one entry per CDR3 protein. The profile shows hundreds of thousands of distinct CDR3 sequences, around 30% of them singletons. These receptors' antigens are unknown. The sequences come from cultured CD8+ T cells from PBMCs, collected from culture after CMV antigen stimulation. All receptors come from a human donor in good health (CMV status not recorded). Some clones in this sample may be carry-over from other donors' samples.

This clonotype has only a few counts. The CDR3 protein is CASSLGGRSVNEQFF. The CDR3 DNA follows: TGTGCCAGCAGCTTAGGGGGTCGTTCGGTCAATGAGCAGTTCTTC. V usage is TRBV7-8 and J usage is TRBJ2-1; no reliable D call. Trimming left V 1 base short and J 6 bases short, with 13 bases between. This CDR3 spans 15 amino acids. Germline CDR1 SGHVS, CDR2 FQNEAQ.

The table lists this clonotype with a few counts. The chain employs TRBV10-3 and TRBJ2-2; 7 nucleotides line up with TRBD1. The V and J ends lost 8 bases and 4 bases, in that order; junction bases with no gene match: 13. CDR1 is ENHRY and CDR2 is SYGVKD in the germline V gene. This CDR3 has 16 amino acids. The CDR3 DNA reads TGTGCCATCGGCTTTGGGACAGTAACTTTCACCGGGGAGCTGTTTTTT. Its protein product is CAIGFGTVTFTGELFF.

This clonotype was detected a few times. The V and J genes are TRBV5-1 and TRBJ1-3; no clear D. CDR1 and CDR2 from the germline V gene are SGHRS and YFSETQ. The CDR3 runs 15 residues. Trimming stripped 0 bases from V and 0 bases from J, with 7 bases between. CDR3 sequence reads: CASSLGTGSGNTIYF. The CDR3 bases are TGCGCCAGCAGCTTGGGGACGGGCTCTGGAAACACCATATATTTT.